The 18 T cell receptor beta chains given below trace back to one sample, sequenced in a study of shared clonotypes between healthy human individuals. The table came from immunoSEQ multiplex PCR; TCRdb's copy has only in-frame clones and leaves some out. The table has some 530,000 clones, approximately 84% seen once. The sample was PBMCs. Receptors were obtained from a woman aged 35 to 49 in good health. Some clones in this sample may be carry-over from other donors' samples.

A remark on this clone: A read error is likely here: a far larger clone is one base away. CDR3 sequence (DNA): TGCAACGTTGGGGTCGGTACCTACGAGCAGTACTTC. Protein product: CNVGVGTYEQYF. The chain couples TRBV29-1 to TRBJ2-7; no definite D call. The CDR3 loop spans 12 amino acids. Germline V lookup: CDR1 SQVTM, CDR2 ANQGSEA.

The chain links TRBV9 to TRBJ2-3, with no clear D. This CDR3 has 12 amino acids. Germline CDR1 and CDR2: SGDLS and YYNGEE. V was shortened by 4 bases and J by 6 bases, with 9 bases between the two germline ends. As DNA, the CDR3 is TGTGCCAGCAGCTCTAGTTTCGATACGCAGTATTTT. It specifies CASSSSFDTQYF. The variable domain in full, completed from reference TRBV9 and TRBJ2-3, reads DSGVTQTPKHLITATGQRVTLRCSPRSGDLSVYWYQQSLDQGLQFLIQYYNGEERAKGNILERFSAQQFPDLHSELNLSSLELGDSALYFCASSSSFDTQYFGPGTRLTVL.

The CDR3 reads CASSSFSYEQYF. The CDR3 DNA reads as TGTGCCAGCAGCAGTTTCTCCTACGAGCAGTACTTC. The chain is built from TRBV28 and TRBJ2-7; no definite D call. Deletions cut 6 bases from V and 0 bases from J, with 6 bases between. CDR1 and CDR2 (germline): MDHEN, SYDVKM. The CDR3 has 12 amino acids.

About this clone itself: A far larger clone is only one base removed, so a read error is likely. Additional DNA sequences in this sample encode the identical CDR3. DNA for the CDR3: TGTGCCAGCAGTTGGGGGGCAAATCAGCCCCAGCATTTT. Encoded protein: CASSWGANQPQHF. The chain joins TRBV2 to TRBJ1-5; the D gene is possibly TRBD1 (6 bases). Germline CDR1 SNHLY, CDR2 FYNNEI. Trimming stripped 5 bases from V and 4 bases from J, with 9 bases between. CDR3 length: 13 residues.

As to this clone: A far larger clone is only one base removed, so a read error is likely. Other DNA sequences within the sample encode an identical CDR3. The rearrangement links TRBV6-1 to TRBJ2-2; D tentatively reads TRBD1 or TRBD2 (6 bases each). This CDR3 spans 15 amino acids. Germline V CDR1 and CDR2: MNHNS, SASEGT. CDR3 sequence: CASSEGGLNTGELFF. Here the CDR3 DNA reads TGTGCAAGCAGTGAAGGGGGGCTGAACACCGGGGAGCTGTTTTTT.

The chain carries TRBV6-1 and TRBJ1-1, with TRBD1 matching 7 bases. The CDR3 runs 13 residues. Unmatched junction bases numbered 7, after V lost 5 bases and J lost 7 bases. The V gene's germline CDR1 is MNHNS and CDR2 SASEGT. CDR3 sequence reads: CASSTGERGEAFF. The CDR3 DNA follows: TGTGCCAGCAGTACAGGGGAGCGAGGTGAAGCTTTCTTT.

This clone appeared a few times. The gene calls are TRBV5-1 and TRBJ1-1; weak D call: TRBD1 (6 bases). CDR1 and CDR2 from the germline V gene are SGHRS and YFSETQ. V was pared by 3 bases and J by 1 base, with 10 bases between. The CDR3 length is 14 residues. The CDR3 region is CASSSDRRNTEAFF. The CDR3 region has the DNA TGCGCCAGCAGCTCGGACAGAAGGAACACTGAAGCTTTCTTT.

The rearrangement joins TRBV11-2 to TRBJ1-3; D unresolved. The V end was cut by 0 bases, the J end by 4 bases, with 4 bases between. Germline V gives CDR1 SGHAT, CDR2 FQNNGV. The CDR3 contains 13 residues. This CDR3 reads CASSLERGNTIYF. DNA for the CDR3: TGTGCCAGCAGCTTAGAGCGGGGAAACACCATATATTTT.

The J gene is TRBJ2-2, the V gene TRBV10-3; TRBD1 agrees at 7 bases. The V gene's germline CDR1 is ENHRY and CDR2 SYGVKD. The CDR3 extends over 12 amino acids. V was clipped by 11 bases and J by 5 bases; unmatched bases: 5. This chain's CDR3 is CALQGVTGELFF. CDR3 in DNA: TGTGCCCTCCAGGGGGTGACCGGGGAGCTGTTTTTT.

This clone was recorded a few times. This chain joins TRBV11-2 and TRBJ2-4; 8 bases align to TRBD2. Germline CDR1 reads SGHAT; CDR2 reads FQNNGV. Losses at the gene ends were 2 bases for V and 2 bases for J; bases not matched to a gene: 5. This CDR3 has 16 amino acids. The CDR3 region has the DNA TGTGCCAGCAGCTTATGGGGACTAGTAACCAAAAACATTCAGTACTTC. Translation gives CASSLWGLVTKNIQYF.

This chain joins TRBV5-1 and TRBJ2-7, with D maybe TRBD2 (6 bases). The CDR3 totals 15 residues. Trimming removed 4 bases from V and 1 base from J, with 15 bases in between. Germline CDR1 and CDR2: SGHRS and YFSETQ. CDR3 DNA sequence: TGCGCCAGCAGCCCTGGTACTAGCCCGTCCTACGAGCAGTACTTC. Residues: CASSPGTSPSYEQYF.

Regarding this clone: This sample also contains other DNA sequences that code for the same CDR3. This chain joins TRBV28 and TRBJ2-2; D might be TRBD1 or TRBD2, each matching 5 bases. CDR1 MDHEN and CDR2 SYDVKM come from the germline V gene. V was shortened by 6 bases and J by 2 bases, with 13 bases between the two germline ends. This CDR3 contains 15 residues. The CDR3: CASSPGTGNTGELFF. The CDR3, as DNA: TGTGCCAGCAGCCCCGGGACGGGCAACACCGGGGAGCTGTTTTTT.

Points on this clone: Given a far larger clone just one base away, this is likely a sequencing read error. The gene calls are TRBV27 and TRBJ2-6; no clear D. Germline values: CDR1 MNHEY, CDR2 SMNVEV (reference sequence). This CDR3 region has 17 residues. As DNA, the CDR3 is TGTGCCGGCAGTTTAACCGGCCCCAGCAGTGGGGCCAACGTCCTGACTTTC. Its protein product is CAGSLTGPSSGANVLTF.

This chain uses TRBV28 with TRBJ2-5; TRBD2 is a possible D gene (5 bases). The length of the CDR3 is 14 residues. V was clipped by 4 bases and J by 0 bases, with 9 bases between them. CDR1 and CDR2 from the germline V gene are MDHEN and SYDVKM. Here the CDR3 DNA reads TGTGCCAGCAGTTATCCGCGGGACCAAGAGACCCAGTACTTC. Protein product: CASSYPRDQETQYF.

The rearrangement links TRBV28 to TRBJ2-5, with 11 positions matching TRBD2. CDR3 length equals 15 residues. Germline V gene lookup returns CDR1 MDHEN and CDR2 SYDVKM. J was trimmed by 9 bases and V by 8 bases; bases with no gene match: 14. The CDR3 loop reads CASHDASGRPRAQYF. The CDR3 DNA sequence: TGTGCCAGCCATGACGCTAGCGGGAGGCCCAGGGCCCAGTACTTC. Based on the CDR3 plus reference TRBV28 and TRBJ2-5, the full variable domain is DVKVTQSSRYLVKRTGEKVFLECVQDMDHENMFWYRQDPGLGLRLIYFSYDVKMKEKGDIPEGYSVSREKKERFSLILESASTNQTSMYLCASHDASGRPRAQYFGPGTRLLVL.

This clone was seen ten or more times. V is TRBV18 and J is TRBJ2-1; no reliable D call. V lost 2 bases and J 4 bases, leaving 12 bases between the germline ends. This CDR3 region has 15 residues. Germline V gene lookup returns CDR1 KGHSH and CDR2 LQKENI. As DNA, the CDR3 is TGTGCCAGCTCACCAAGTTCGGCGGATTACAATGAGCAGTTCTTC. It encodes CASSPSSADYNEQFF. The whole variable domain, filled in from reference TRBV18 and TRBJ2-1, reads NAGVMQNPRHLVRRRGQEARLRCSPMKGHSHVYWYRQLPEEGLKFMVYLQKENIIDESGMPKERFSAEFPKEGPSILRIQQVVRGDSAAYFCASSPSSADYNEQFFGPGTRLTVL.

This chain links TRBV7-8 with TRBJ2-5; D might be TRBD1 (5 bases). The J call may be in error: the DNA end matches TRBJ2-7 better. The CDR3 has 14 residues. Germline CDR1 SGHVS, CDR2 FQNEAQ. The CDR3 here is CASSRRTSGYEQYF. CDR3 coding DNA: TGTGCCAGCAGCCGCCGGACATCGGGCTACGAGCAGTACTTC.

On this clone: The sample contains more than one DNA sequence encoding this CDR3. The J gene is TRBJ1-3, the V gene TRBV5-1; tentative D call: TRBD1 (5 bases). This CDR3 is 14 amino acids long. Trimming took off 0 bases at V and 4 bases at J, with 8 bases between the two ends. The germline V gene encodes CDR1 SGHRS and CDR2 YFSETQ. CDR3 nucleotide sequence: TGCGCCAGCAGCTTGGCAGGGCTAGGAAACACCATATATTTT. This translates into CASSLAGLGNTIYF.